This TCR beta chain comes out of a study of cytomegalovirus exposure and HLA in healthy donors. Background on the study: Earlier, 95 million to 140 million unique TCR beta sequences were recovered from roughly 170 million T cells by an analysis.

Healthy people donating bone marrow made up the donors. Turning to this clone: Its antigen is still unknown.

Primers included in the PCR were 60 Vbeta and 13 Jbeta primers. Profiled with immunoSEQ multiplex PCR; TCRdb holds only in-frame clones, not every one. The data show some 130,000 clones, with over 60% seen just once and approximately 2% held by the top ten. General study points: TCR beta V- and J-gene trimming was later associated with a missense DCLRE1C variant.

The TCR was taken from a man aged 25-45 years in good health and CMV-seronegative. Sequenced input: PBMCs.

DNA of the CDR3: TGTGCCATCAGTCCCCGGACAGGGAGCTACACCTTC. Protein product: CAISPRTGSYTF. The chain recombines TRBV10-3 with TRBJ1-2; TRBD1 matches 8 bases. The CDR3 totals 12 residues. From germline, CDR1 is ENHRY and CDR2 SYGVKD. V lost 5 bases and J lost 9; bases outside the gene matches: 5.